This T cell receptor beta chain was captured in a study of CD8 T cells in Susac syndrome. An input of roughly 0.5 to 1 ug of RNA was subjected to reverse transcription using random hexamers. With immunoSEQ multiplex PCR, TCR beta CDR3 was amplified across 54 Vbeta and 13 Jbeta. TCRdb passed the immunoSEQ multiplex PCR reads through MiXCR, listing each CDR3 protein once. The data show about 300,000 distinct CDR3 sequences, 85% seen once. The receptor was derived from a human donor with multiple sclerosis. Sample: CD8+ T cells from PBMCs.

The CDR3 here is CASTSLAGNYEQYF. The CDR3 DNA sequence: TGTGCCAGCACCTCTCTAGCGGGAAACTACGAGCAGTACTTC. The chain has TRBV28 and TRBJ2-7; TRBD2 matches 9 bases. The CDR3 runs to 14 residues. Trimming removed 7 bases from V and 3 bases from J; junction bases left unmatched: 7. The V gene's germline CDR1 is MDHEN and CDR2 SYDVKM.